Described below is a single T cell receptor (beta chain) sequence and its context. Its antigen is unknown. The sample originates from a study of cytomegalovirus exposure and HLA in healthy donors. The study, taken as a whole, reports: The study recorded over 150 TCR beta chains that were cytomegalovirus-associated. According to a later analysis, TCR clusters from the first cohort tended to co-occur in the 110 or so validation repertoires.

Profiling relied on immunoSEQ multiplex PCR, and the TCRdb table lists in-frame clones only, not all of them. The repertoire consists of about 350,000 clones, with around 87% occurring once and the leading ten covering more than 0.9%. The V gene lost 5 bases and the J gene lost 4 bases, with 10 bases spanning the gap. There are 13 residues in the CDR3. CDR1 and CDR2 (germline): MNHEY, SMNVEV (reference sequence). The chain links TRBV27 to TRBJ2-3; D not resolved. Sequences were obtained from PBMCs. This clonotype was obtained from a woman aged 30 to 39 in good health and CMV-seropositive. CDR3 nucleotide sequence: TGTGCCAGCAGTCTCAATAGGGCAGATACGCAGTATTTT. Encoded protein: CASSLNRADTQYF.